Shown below are 20 T cell receptor beta chains from a single sample sequenced in a study of cytomegalovirus exposure and HLA in healthy donors. Researchers ran the PCR with 60 Vbeta and 13 Jbeta primers. Sequencing was performed with immunoSEQ multiplex PCR; in TCRdb, only in-frame clones are kept and a portion is missing. Counted here are under 200,000 clones, 81% occurring once; the ten biggest clones make up approximately 3.8%. The sample taken for sequencing was PBMCs. Every receptor here comes from a man aged 50-60 years in good health and CMV-seronegative.

The V call is TRBV13, the J call TRBJ2-1; a possible D gene is TRBD2 (5 bases). CDR1 and CDR2 (germline): PRHDT, FYEKMQ (reference sequence). The CDR3 is 13 residues long. The ends were cut back, 5 bases at V and 7 bases at J, with 12 bases in the middle. The CDR3 DNA is TGTGCCAGCAGCACCGGACGGGGAAATGAGCAGTTCTTC. This translates into CASSTGRGNEQFF.

V gene TRBV7-9 combines with J gene TRBJ2-5; 7 bases fit TRBD2. CDR1 SEHNR and CDR2 FQNEAQ come from the germline V gene (reference sequence). The CDR3 has 15 residues. After removal of 2 bases from V and 5 bases from J, the junction contained 8 bases not matched to a gene. The DNA for the CDR3 is TGTGCCAGCAGCTTAAGAAGGGAGGGTGGCGAGACCCAGTACTTC. Translation gives CASSLRREGGETQYF.

This clone was detected once. A junction boundary mismatches the germline segment, possibly from a read error. The chain uses TRBV7-9 and TRBJ1-6, with D possibly being TRBD1 (5 bases). Germline CDR1 SEHNR, CDR2 FQNEAQ (reference sequence). The CDR3 spans 12 residues. As DNA, the CDR3 is TGTTCCAGCACCCGGGGGGATTCACCCCTCCACTTT. It codes for CSSTRGDSPLHF.

The rearrangement uses TRBV5-4 and TRBJ2-2; D uncertain. Trimming took 7 bases from V and 0 from J, leaving 7 bases between them. The CDR3 totals 13 residues. Germline values: CDR1 SGHNT, CDR2 YYREEE (reference sequence). The CDR3 DNA sequence: TGTGCCAGCGCTCCAGCGAACACCGGGGAGCTGTTTTTT. This sequence encodes CASAPANTGELFF.

This chain links TRBV7-2 with TRBJ2-7; maybe TRBD1 (6 bases). CDR3 size: 12 residues. Looked up from germline, CDR1 is SGHTA and CDR2 is FQGNSA. Trimming left V 1 base short and J 6 bases short, with 7 bases between. The CDR3 DNA reads TGTGCCAGCAGCTTAGGCAGGGGCGAGCAGTACTTC. This codes for CASSLGRGEQYF.

The V call is TRBV5-6, the J call TRBJ1-6; 7 nucleotides line up with TRBD1. Germline V CDR1 and CDR2: SGHDT, YYEEEE. This CDR3 is built from 16 residues. The V segment lost 4 bases and the J segment 10 bases; nucleotides outside the gene matches: 14. The CDR3 DNA reads TGTGCCAGCAGCCCCCCTAGGACAGGTCGGGTATCACCCCTCCACTTT. It yields the protein CASSPPRTGRVSPLHF.

This clone has just one count. The chain joins TRBV5-1 to TRBJ2-5, with 9 bases aligning to TRBD2. Per germline, CDR1 SGHRS and CDR2 YFSETQ. The V and J ends lost 5 bases and 4 bases, in that order; junction bases with no gene match: 0. CDR3 length equals 12 residues. CDR3 amino acids: CASRAGGETQYF. The DNA of the CDR3 is TGCGCCAGCAGAGCGGGGGGAGAGACCCAGTACTTC.

This chain links TRBV10-3 with TRBJ1-6, with TRBD1 identical over 7 bases. The germline CDR1 and CDR2 sequences are ENHRY and SYGVKD. The CDR3 contains 15 residues. V trimming: 6 bases; J trimming: 13 bases; junction bases outside the gene matches: 15. As DNA, the CDR3 is TGTGCCATCAGGTTATCCTCGGACAGGTCCCATCCCCTCCACTTT. Protein sequence: CAIRLSSDRSHPLHF.

A single count supports this clone. V is TRBV30 and J is TRBJ2-2; weak D call: TRBD1 (6 bases). Germline-derived CDR1 and CDR2 are GTSNPN and SVGIG (reference sequence). This CDR3 has 14 amino acids. The germline V and J ends were trimmed by 4 bases and 4 bases, with 13 bases remaining between them. The CDR3 DNA sequence: TGTGCCTGGAAAGGGGGAATGGGCACCGGGGAGCTGTTTTTT. Translated, it gives CAWKGGMGTGELFF. Full variable domain (rest looked up from reference TRBV30 and TRBJ2-2): SQTIHQWPATLVQPVGSPLSLECTVEGTSNPNLYWYRQAAGRGLQLLFYSVGIGQISSEVPQNLSASRPQDRQFILSSKKLLLSDSGFYLCAWKGGMGTGELFFGEGSRLTVL.

V gene TRBV2 combines with J gene TRBJ2-1, with TRBD1 matching over 9 bases. This CDR3 is 15 amino acids long. Looked up from germline, CDR1 is SNHLY and CDR2 is FYNNEI. With V trimmed by 6 bases and J by 8 bases, 11 bases remained unmatched. The CDR3: CASRPGQGLLYEQFF. CDR3 nucleotide sequence: TGTGCCAGCAGGCCGGGACAGGGTCTTTTGTATGAGCAGTTCTTC.

The CDR3 region is CASSLETGDYGYTF. Here the CDR3 DNA reads TGCGCCAGCAGCCTCGAAACAGGGGACTATGGCTACACCTTC. V usage is TRBV4-1 and J usage is TRBJ1-2; 7 positions match TRBD1. The V gene end was trimmed by 4 bases and the J gene end by 3 bases; junction bases not matched to a gene: 5. Germline V lookup: CDR1 MGHRA, CDR2 YSYEKL. The CDR3 runs to 14 residues.

The chain has TRBV30 and TRBJ1-2; 8 bases match TRBD1. The J segment lost 1 base and the V segment lost 7 bases, leaving 5 bases of the junction unmatched. From germline, CDR1 is GTSNPN and CDR2 SVGIG (reference sequence). The CDR3 is 13 amino acids. In DNA form, the CDR3 reads TGTGCCTCCGACAGGGGCCTTAACTATGGCTACACCTTC. This codes for CASDRGLNYGYTF.

In the case of this clone: At one boundary the junction diverges from the germline segment, which might be a read error. The sample contains more than one DNA sequence encoding this CDR3. The chain uses TRBV13 and TRBJ1-3, with 8 bases fitting TRBD1. The CDR3 extends over 15 amino acids. The germline CDR1 and CDR2 sequences are PRHDT and FYEKMQ (reference sequence). The DNA for the CDR3 is TGCGCCAGCAGCATCGCGGACAGGGTTGGAAACACCATATATTTT. This gives the protein CASSIADRVGNTIYF. Complete variable domain (other parts from reference TRBV13 and TRBJ1-3): AAGVIQSPRHLIKEKRETATLKCYPIPRHDTVYWYQQGPGQDPQFLISFYEKMQSDKGSIPDRFSAQQFSDYHSELNMSSLELGDSALYFCASSIADRVGNTIYFGEGSWLTVV.

For the CDR3, the DNA is TGTGCCAGCAGTTCCCAGGGGGACCACGAGCAGTACTTC. It yields the protein CASSSQGDHEQYF. The V call is TRBV6-5, the J call TRBJ2-7; 7 bases line up with TRBD1. In germline, CDR1 is MNHEY, CDR2 SVGAGI. The CDR3 has 13 residues. Losses at the gene ends were 4 bases for V and 5 bases for J; bases not matched to a gene: 5.

The V call is TRBV4-3, the J call TRBJ1-3, with 8 bases aligning to TRBD1. CDR3 length equals 20 residues. In germline, CDR1 is LGHNA, CDR2 YSLEER. V shed 0 bases, J shed 2 bases, and the junction held 15 bases outside the gene matches. CDR3 coding DNA: TGCGCCAGCAGCCAAGATTCCGGACAGGGAGCCCTACCCACTGGAAACACCATATATTTT. Protein sequence: CASSQDSGQGALPTGNTIYF.

This chain uses TRBV27 with TRBJ1-6; 7 nucleotides agree with TRBD1. After removal of 4 bases from V and 6 bases from J, the junction contained 9 bases not matched to a gene. CDR1 MNHEY and CDR2 SMNVEV come from the germline V gene (reference sequence). The CDR3 contains 16 residues. The CDR3 is CASSYYRGSVNSPLHF. CDR3 coding DNA: TGTGCCAGCAGTTACTACAGGGGATCGGTTAATTCACCCCTCCACTTT.

The V and J genes are TRBV30 and TRBJ1-1; 7 nucleotides line up with TRBD1. V shed 5 bases, J shed 1 base, and the junction held 7 bases outside the gene matches. The V gene's germline CDR1 is GTSNPN and CDR2 SVGIG (reference sequence). The CDR3 contains 14 residues. The CDR3 DNA reads as TGTGCCTGGGGGCCAGGGACAGCGAACACTGAAGCTTTCTTT. Amino acid sequence: CAWGPGTANTEAFF. The whole variable domain, remainder taken from reference TRBV30 and TRBJ1-1, is SQTIHQWPATLVQPVGSPLSLECTVEGTSNPNLYWYRQAAGRGLQLLFYSVGIGQISSEVPQNLSASRPQDRQFILSSKKLLLSDSGFYLCAWGPGTANTEAFFGQGTRLTVV.

The chain has TRBV4-3 and TRBJ2-7, with D maybe TRBD1 (6 bases). The CDR3 sequence is 14 residues long. Germline V lookup: CDR1 LGHNA, CDR2 YSLEER. The V end was cut by 4 bases, the J end by 2 bases, with 12 bases between. The CDR3 sequence: CASSRTVLTYEQYF. The CDR3, as DNA: TGCGCCAGCAGCCGGACAGTTTTGACCTACGAGCAGTACTTC.

This chain connects TRBV10-1 to TRBJ2-7; the D is unclear. The CDR3 contains 14 residues. V lost 10 bases and J 1 base, leaving 17 bases between the germline ends. CDR1 WNHNN and CDR2 SYGVQD come from the germline V gene (reference sequence). CDR3 bases: TGCGCCATCCGACGTGTAGGAGTTTCCTACGAGCAGTACTTC. Translation: CAIRRVGVSYEQYF.

The chain uses TRBV7-2 and TRBJ2-2; D might be TRBD2 (6 bases). This CDR3 region has 13 residues. Trimming took 1 base from V and 6 from J, leaving 6 bases between them. CDR1 is SGHTA, CDR2 FQGNSA, per germline. CDR3 in amino acids: CASSLERAGELFF. The CDR3 bases are TGTGCCAGCAGCTTAGAGCGGGCCGGGGAGCTGTTTTTT.